The 18 T cell receptor beta chains in this list originate from one sample, sequenced in a study of blood T cell repertoires in COVID-19. The table came from immunoSEQ multiplex PCR; TCRdb's copy has only in-frame clones and leaves some out. In the table there are about 480,000 clones, around 89% of which are singletons. The sample comprised peripheral blood. These receptors were obtained from a woman aged 30 to 39 with acute or convalescent COVID-19.

V is TRBV7-9 and J is TRBJ2-7; possible D gene TRBD2, 6 bases. The CDR3 is 14 amino acids. Germline CDR1 SEHNR, CDR2 FQNEAQ (reference sequence). The V gene lost 5 bases and the J gene lost 5 bases, with 16 bases spanning the gap. The CDR3 DNA sequence: TGTGCCAGCAGCCCAGCTGGGGCGGGGAACGAGCAGTACTTC. Translated, it gives CASSPAGAGNEQYF.

V is TRBV20-1 and J is TRBJ2-1, with 9 nucleotides matching TRBD1. The CDR3 loop spans 11 amino acids. CDR1 is DFQATT and CDR2 is SNEGSKA in the germline V gene (reference sequence). Trimming removed 6 bases from V and 7 bases from J; junction bases left unmatched: 1. The CDR3 reads CSADRGNEQFF. As DNA, the CDR3 is TGCAGTGCCGACAGGGGGAATGAGCAGTTCTTC.

The gene calls are TRBV5-8 and TRBJ2-3, with D unclear. This CDR3 has 13 residues. The V end lost 0 bases, the J end lost 6 bases, and 8 bases lay between the germline ends. Germline CDR1 SGHTS, CDR2 YDEGEE. As DNA, the CDR3 is TGTGCCAGCAGCTTGGAGTGGGCGGATACGCAGTATTTT. Its protein product is CASSLEWADTQYF.

V usage is TRBV11-2 and J usage is TRBJ1-6; maybe TRBD1 (5 bases). Deletions cut 5 bases from V and 9 bases from J, with 14 bases between. Germline V gene sequence: CDR1 SGHAT, CDR2 FQNNGV. CDR3 length: 14 amino acids. This CDR3 reads CASSRGGVVSPLHF. The CDR3, as DNA: TGTGCCAGCAGCCGGGGGGGGGTAGTTTCACCCCTCCACTTT. Using reference TRBV11-2 and TRBJ1-6 for the parts outside the CDR3, the full variable domain is EAGVAQSPRYKIIEKRQSVAFWCNPISGHATLYWYQQILGQGPKLLIQFQNNGVVDDSQLPKDRFSAERLKGVDSTLKIQPAKLEDSAVYLCASSRGGVVSPLHFGNGTRLTVT.

With respect to this clone: A single base is all that separates this from a far larger clone, so a read error is likely. This chain links TRBV4-2 with TRBJ2-3, with no clear D. The CDR3 has 12 amino acids. Germline V gives CDR1 LGHNA, CDR2 YNFKEQ. Trimming took off 4 bases at V and 1 base at J, with 3 bases between the two ends. The CDR3 nucleotides are TGTGCCAGCAGCCTAGGCACAGATACGCAGTATTTT. Translating it yields CASSLGTDTQYF.

A word on this clone: At the DNA level, this CDR3 is encoded by other sequences in the same sample as well. The gene calls are TRBV6-5 and TRBJ2-3; TRBD2 matches at 8 bases. The V and J ends lost 10 bases and 2 bases, in that order; junction bases with no gene match: 8. Germline V CDR1 and CDR2: MNHEY, SVGAGI. The CDR3 covers 14 residues. CDR3 in amino acids: CATSRGGPTDTQYF. DNA of the CDR3: TGTGCCACCTCTCGCGGGGGGCCCACAGATACGCAGTATTTT.

This chain uses TRBV7-9 with TRBJ2-5, with 14 bases that match TRBD2. The ends lost 5 bases at V and 7 bases at J; junction bases unmatched: 6. The CDR3 covers 15 residues. The germline V gene encodes CDR1 SEHNR and CDR2 FQNEAQ (reference sequence). The CDR3 loop is CASSRTSGGKGTQYF. The CDR3 nucleotides are TGTGCCAGCAGCCGGACTAGCGGGGGGAAGGGGACCCAGTACTTC. Looking up the rest from reference TRBV7-9 and TRBJ2-5 gives the full variable domain: DTGVSQNPRHKITKRGQNVTFRCDPISEHNRLYWYRQTLGQGPEFLTYFQNEAQLEKSRLLSDRFSAERPKGSFSTLEIQRTEQGDSAMYLCASSRTSGGKGTQYFGPGTRLLVL.

The chain uses TRBV7-2 and TRBJ2-7; D is unclear. Per germline, CDR1 SGHTA and CDR2 FQGNSA. Trimming took 1 base from V and 4 from J, leaving 8 bases between them. The CDR3 loop spans 13 amino acids. CDR3 bases: TGTGCCAGCAGCTTAGGTCCAGGATACGAGCAGTACTTC. It codes for CASSLGPGYEQYF.

This rearrangement joins TRBV4-1 to TRBJ1-1; 9 positions agree with TRBD1. Trimming at V came to 4 bases and at J to 1 base, leaving 16 bases not matched to a gene. The CDR3 runs 19 residues. The germline gives CDR1 MGHRA, CDR2 YSYEKL. DNA for the CDR3: TGCGCCAGCAGCCCTGACCCTCCCGGGACAGGGCTCCCGAACACTGAAGCTTTCTTT. It encodes CASSPDPPGTGLPNTEAFF.

This sequence joins TRBV7-9 and TRBJ2-7; D not certain. This CDR3 has 16 amino acids. Germline V gene lookup returns CDR1 SEHNR and CDR2 FQNEAQ (reference sequence). Between the trimmed V and J ends, which lost 7 bases and 2 bases, there was a span of 21 bases. CDR3 protein: CASNEIEPGNPYEQYF. In DNA, the CDR3 is TGTGCCAGCAACGAAATCGAGCCGGGTAATCCCTACGAGCAGTACTTC.

The rearrangement uses TRBV30 and TRBJ1-6; 7 bases agree with TRBD1. Per germline, CDR1 GTSNPN and CDR2 SVGIG (reference sequence). The V gene end was trimmed by 3 bases and the J gene end by 7 bases; junction bases not matched to a gene: 0. The CDR3 sequence is 12 residues long. The CDR3 sequence: CAWRTGNSPLHF. CDR3 in DNA: TGTGCCTGGAGGACAGGGAATTCACCCCTCCACTTT.

The V gene is TRBV3-1 (or the pseudogene TRBV3-2), the J gene TRBJ2-5; 10 positions agree with TRBD2. Per the germline V gene, CDR1 is LGHDT and CDR2 is YNNKEL (reference sequence). This CDR3 region has 14 residues. Trimming cost V 5 bases and J 6 bases; bases outside gene matches: 6. The CDR3 loop reads CASSMGLATQTQYF. DNA of the CDR3: TGTGCCAGCAGCATGGGACTAGCGACACAGACCCAGTACTTC.

The V call is TRBV11-1, the J call TRBJ2-5, with 11 bases identical to TRBD2. There are 15 residues in the CDR3. V lost 4 bases and J lost 4; bases outside the gene matches: 5. Germline CDR1 SGHAT, CDR2 FQDESV (reference sequence). The CDR3 region is CASSWGTSGRETQYF. The CDR3 bases are TGTGCCAGCAGCTGGGGGACTAGCGGTAGAGAGACCCAGTACTTC.

The chain employs TRBV7-3 and TRBJ1-2; D possibly corresponds to TRBD1 (5 bases). The CDR3 sequence is 13 residues long. V lost 1 base, J lost 7 bases, and 10 bases lay in between. The germline V gene encodes CDR1 SGHTA and CDR2 FQGTGA. DNA of the CDR3: TGTGCCAGCAGCTTAAGGAGGGGTCTTGGCTACACCTTC. As protein: CASSLRRGLGYTF.

This rearrangement joins TRBV4-1 to TRBJ2-2, with 12 bases fitting TRBD2. V lost 2 bases and J lost 3; bases outside the gene matches: 4. This CDR3 spans 17 amino acids. Germline V lookup: CDR1 MGHRA, CDR2 YSYEKL. The CDR3 nucleotides are TGCGCCAGCAGCCAAAGACTAGCGGGGGTTGACACCGGGGAGCTGTTTTTT. Protein: CASSQRLAGVDTGELFF.

The rearrangement links TRBV3-1 (or the pseudogene TRBV3-2) to TRBJ2-5; TRBD1 agrees at 8 bases. Germline-derived CDR1 and CDR2 are LGHDT and YNNKEL (reference sequence). The CDR3 extends over 13 amino acids. After removal of 5 bases from V and 7 bases from J, the junction contained 6 bases not matched to a gene. The CDR3 protein is CASSFGTGGTQYF. The CDR3 bases are TGTGCCAGCAGCTTCGGGACAGGTGGGACCCAGTACTTC.

The gene calls are TRBV27 and TRBJ2-5; perhaps TRBD2 as D (7 bases). This CDR3 is built from 21 residues. Trimming stripped 6 bases from V and 0 bases from J, with 32 bases between. CDR1 MNHEY and CDR2 SMNVEV come from the germline V gene (reference sequence). In DNA, the CDR3 is TGTGCCAGCAGAAAAAGGGCTAGGGCGGGGGCCCTCGTGGGGCACCAAGAGACCCAGTACTTC. Protein product: CASRKRARAGALVGHQETQYF.

The V and J genes are TRBV18 and TRBJ2-1, with TRBD2 matching over 9 bases. CDR1 is KGHSH and CDR2 is LQKENI in the germline V gene. J was trimmed by 4 bases and V by 3 bases; bases with no gene match: 4. The CDR3 is 15 amino acids. CDR3 DNA: TGTGCCAGCTCACCCACTAGCGGGCATTACAATGAGCAGTTCTTC. Translated: CASSPTSGHYNEQFF.